This T cell receptor beta chain was observed in a study of cytomegalovirus exposure and HLA in healthy donors. The overall study: Genotyping of roughly 400 donors showed that 65% to 90% belonged to the Caucasian-associated ancestry cluster. General study points: The HLA-A and HLA-B alleles of most subjects were reportedly predicted accurately from TCR beta sequences. Reportedly, cytomegalovirus status was diagnosed with high sensitivity and specificity.

Researchers ran the PCR with 60 Vbeta and 13 Jbeta primers. The assay was immunoSEQ multiplex PCR, and TCRdb's table has in-frame clones only and misses some. The table includes some 150,000 clones, 75% to 80% detected once. Germline V gene data show CDR1 as LNHDA and CDR2 as SQIVND (reference sequence). The CDR3 is made up of 14 amino acids. The ends lost 4 bases at V and 4 bases at J; junction bases unmatched: 6. About this clone itself: As yet, its antigen is unknown.

The sequencing input was PBMCs. The rearrangement joins TRBV19 to TRBJ1-2; 7 bases match TRBD1. The clonotype originates from a woman in her 50s in good health and CMV-seronegative. CDR3 protein: CASSTTTGTYGYTF. The CDR3 bases are TGTGCCAGTAGTACAACGACAGGGACCTATGGCTACACCTTC. Full variable domain (remainder filled in from reference TRBV19 and TRBJ1-2): DGGITQSPKYLFRKEGQNVTLSCEQNLNHDAMYWYRQDPGQGLRLIYYSQIVNDFQKGDIAEGYSVSREKKESFPLTVTSAQKNPTAFYLCASSTTTGTYGYTFGSGTRLTVV.